This T cell receptor (beta chain) was obtained from a study of blood T cells in healthy people across ages. Study-wide results and limits: Both naive CD4+ cell counts and diversity were greater in long-lived donors than in aged donors.

A second PCR of roughly 6 to 12 cycles used a sample-barcoded 5' primer and a J-beta primer mix. TCRdb itself ran the 5' RACE reads through MiXCR, one entry per CDR3 protein. Of roughly 1.5 million distinct CDR3 sequences in the sample, 40% to 45% were seen once. Germline trimming cut 5 bases from V and 2 bases from J; bases unmatched to any gene: 15. The germline V gene encodes CDR1 SGDLS and CDR2 YYNGEE. The CDR3 extends over 18 amino acids. For this clonotype: What it recognizes is unknown.

Those donating, healthy Caucasian individuals from Russia, were aged roughly 6 to 100. Sequenced: blood. This sequence originates from a young woman in good health. The chain joins TRBV9 to TRBJ2-1, with TRBD2 matching 8 bases. Here the CDR3 DNA reads TGTGCCAGCAGTCCAACCTCGGCCACTAGCGGACCCTACAATGAGCAGTTCTTC. Encoded protein: CASSPTSATSGPYNEQFF. Using reference TRBV9 and TRBJ2-1 for the parts outside the CDR3, the full variable domain is DSGVTQTPKHLITATGQRVTLRCSPRSGDLSVYWYQQSLDQGLQFLIQYYNGEERAKGNILERFSAQQFPDLHSELNLSSLELGDSALYFCASSPTSATSGPYNEQFFGPGTRLTVL.